These 5 T cell receptor beta chains originate from one sample sequenced in a study of T cells after yellow fever vaccination. In TCRdb, the 5' RACE reads were re-called with MiXCR into one record per CDR3 protein. The repertoire includes about 360,000 distinct CDR3 sequences, about 6.2% of them detected once, and about 15% sits in the top ten. The sample in question was PBMCs, obtained 5 days after the yellow fever booster vaccination. These receptors came from a young man who received the YFV17D yellow fever vaccine.

The V call is TRBV10-1, the J call TRBJ2-1; 10 bases match TRBD2. The V gene end was trimmed by 3 bases and the J gene end by 5 bases; junction bases not matched to a gene: 4. CDR1 WNHNN and CDR2 SYGVQD come from the germline V gene (reference sequence). This CDR3 is built from 15 residues. Here the CDR3 reads CASSETSGTDNEQFF. DNA for the CDR3: TGCGCCAGCAGTGAAACTAGCGGGACTGACAATGAGCAGTTCTTC.

This clonotype appeared a few times. The J gene is TRBJ1-5, the V gene TRBV6-1, with a tentative D call TRBD1 (5 bases). The CDR3 spans 16 residues. Germline-derived CDR1 and CDR2 are MNHNS and SASEGT. V lost 6 bases, J lost 1 base, and 16 bases lay in between. The chain's CDR3 is CASRPGHGGSNQPQHF. In DNA, the CDR3 is TGTGCCAGCAGACCCGGACATGGGGGAAGCAATCAGCCCCAGCATTTT.

This clonotype was detected ten times or more. The chain combines TRBV29-1 with TRBJ2-3, with TRBD1 identical over 7 bases. The CDR3 has 16 amino acids. CDR1 is SQVTM and CDR2 is ANQGSEA in the germline V gene. With V trimmed by 2 bases and J by 5 bases, 13 bases remained unmatched. DNA of the CDR3: TGCAGCGTTGAAAGGGCGGGCAGGGGGATGAGAGATACGCAGTATTTT. This encodes CSVERAGRGMRDTQYF.

In its sample, this clonotype was seen many times. This chain connects TRBV7-2 to TRBJ2-1, with 9 positions matching TRBD2. The CDR3 totals 17 residues. After removal of 3 bases from V and 6 bases from J, the junction contained 12 bases not matched to a gene. Germline V gene data show CDR1 as SGHTA and CDR2 as FQGNSA. Written as DNA, the CDR3 is TGTGCCAGCAGCTTTCGCACCGGGACTAGCCTCAGCAATGAGCAGTTCTTC. Residues: CASSFRTGTSLSNEQFF.

This clonotype has at least ten counts. V usage is TRBV9 and J usage is TRBJ2-6; weak D call: TRBD1 (5 bases). V was cut by 0 bases and J by 4 bases, with 8 bases left in between. CDR1 SGDLS and CDR2 YYNGEE come from the germline V gene. The CDR3 consists of 15 residues. CDR3 loop: CASSVEGFGANVLTF. In nucleotides, the CDR3 is TGTGCCAGCAGCGTAGAGGGGTTCGGGGCCAACGTCCTGACTTTC.